This TCR beta chain was captured by sequencing in a study of cytomegalovirus exposure and HLA in healthy donors. Study as a whole: The 120 or so validation repertoires used a platform that matched the one used for the roughly 700 first-cohort repertoires, as a later analysis reported. Study-wide findings and caveats: In the approximately 120 validation repertoires, a later analysis found that first-cohort TCR clusters tended to co-occur. Many donors shared some public TCRs, even though most TCR sequences were rare.

About this clone itself: Its antigen is unknown.

The CDR3 has 15 residues. J gave up 3 bases and V 1 base, and 3 bases lay outside the gene matches. Looked up from germline, CDR1 is MNHEY and CDR2 is SMNVEV (reference sequence). Measured with immunoSEQ multiplex PCR; TCRdb has only the in-frame clones, and not every one. The sample gives tens of thousands of clones, over 90% of which show up once; over 3.5% is in the top ten. This chain joins TRBV27 and TRBJ2-7, with 10 bases lining up with TRBD1. The sequenced sample consisted of PBMCs. The TCR originated in a woman under 30 in good health and CMV-seropositive. The CDR3 loop reads CASSLFRDRGYEQYF. CDR3 nucleotide sequence: TGTGCCAGCAGTTTATTCCGGGACAGGGGCTACGAGCAGTACTTC.